Below, 32 T cell receptor beta chains from the same sample are listed, as sequenced in a study of T cells in Graves' hyperthyroidism and ophthalmopathy. RNA transcripts served as the template for amplifying TCR beta CDR3 regions. Using the HTBI primer set, a first-round RT-PCR was run on the TCR CDR3. MiXCR was run by TCRdb on the multiplex PCR reads, yielding one entry per CDR3 protein. This sample has 470,000 or so distinct CDR3 sequences, with around 21% found just once. The sample consisted of blood. Source of these receptors: a man between 18 and 35 years old with Graves' hyperthyroidism.

This clonotype has at least ten counts. The genes are TRBV19 and TRBJ1-2; D not resolved. The length of the CDR3 is 12 residues. Per the germline V gene, CDR1 is LNHDA and CDR2 is SQIVND (reference sequence). V dropped 6 bases and J dropped 5 bases, with 10 bases sitting between them. DNA for the CDR3: TGTGCCAGTAGGTCTTACGGGTATGGCTACACCTTC. It encodes CASRSYGYGYTF.

This clonotype showed up many times. CDR3 protein: CASSLASSGGTPSYEQYF. DNA for the CDR3: TGTGCCAGCAGCTTAGCGTCTAGCGGGGGGACCCCCTCCTACGAGCAGTACTTC. The chain couples TRBV7-2 to TRBJ2-7; the match to TRBD2 covers 11 bases. Germline V lookup: CDR1 SGHTA, CDR2 FQGNSA. The CDR3 covers 18 residues. Trimming cost V 0 bases and J 0 bases; bases outside gene matches: 7.

This clonotype was found many times. V usage is TRBV25-1 and J usage is TRBJ1-4, with 11 bases aligning to TRBD1. J lost 7 bases, V lost 3 bases, and 4 bases had no gene match. Looked up from germline, CDR1 is MGHDK and CDR2 is SYGVNS. This CDR3 comprises 15 residues. The CDR3 sequence: CASSDWTGGTEKLFF. CDR3 DNA: TGTGCCAGCAGTGATTGGACAGGGGGCACTGAAAAACTGTTTTTT.

At least ten counts were recorded for this clonotype. The V call is TRBV6-1, the J call TRBJ1-5; 10 bases align to TRBD1. The germline gives CDR1 MNHNS, CDR2 SASEGT. The J segment lost 5 bases and the V segment lost 7 bases, leaving 5 bases of the junction unmatched. This CDR3 spans 14 amino acids. The DNA for the CDR3 is TGTGCCAGCACCCCCGGACAGGGGGATCAGCCCCAGCATTTT. Translated, it gives CASTPGQGDQPQHF.

The rearrangement joins TRBV12-3 or TRBV12-4 to TRBJ1-1; 9 bases align to TRBD1. The CDR3 covers 15 residues. V shed 4 bases, J shed 4 bases, and the junction held 7 bases outside the gene matches. DNA of the CDR3: TGTGCCAGCAGTTCGTTACCGGGACAGGGCACTGAAGCTTTCTTT. Translating it yields CASSSLPGQGTEAFF.

As to this clonotype: A junction boundary mismatches the germline segment, possibly from a read error. The chain carries TRBV28 and TRBJ2-2; weak D call: TRBD1 (6 bases). There are 14 residues in the CDR3. Germline V gene sequence: CDR1 MDHEN, CDR2 SYDVKM. The CDR3 DNA reads TGTGCCAGCAGGACCGGGACATATGCCGGGGATCTGTTTTTT. This encodes CASRTGTYAGDLFF. Supplemented by reference TRBV28 and TRBJ2-2, the full variable domain reads DVKVTQSSRYLVKRTGEKVFLECVQDMDHENMFWYRQDPGLGLRLIYFSYDVKMKEKGDIPEGYSVSREKKERFSLILESASTNQTSMYLCASRTGTYAGDLFFGEGSRLTVL.

This clonotype has at least ten counts. The V and J genes are TRBV12-3 or TRBV12-4 and TRBJ2-7; D could derive from TRBD1 or TRBD2 (5 bases each). The CDR3 has 13 residues. V lost 5 bases and J 7 bases, leaving 15 bases between the germline ends. The CDR3 sequence is CASSPGTVREQYF. CDR3 DNA: TGTGCCAGCAGTCCTGGGACGGTTCGGGAGCAGTACTTC.

J is TRBJ1-1 and V is TRBV3-1, with a possible D match to TRBD1 (5 bases). Between the trimmed V and J ends, which lost 8 bases and 1 base, there was a span of 17 bases. This CDR3 has 15 amino acids. Germline CDR1 reads LGHDT; CDR2 reads YNNKEL (reference sequence). CDR3 in DNA: TGTGCCAGCTGCCCCCTAGGGACGGCGAACACTGAAGCTTTCTTT. It specifies CASCPLGTANTEAFF.

The genes are TRBV4-2 and TRBJ2-6; TRBD1 matches 8 bases. This CDR3 is 19 amino acids long. The germline V gene has CDR1 LGHNA and CDR2 YNFKEQ. V dropped 6 bases and J dropped 0; count of bases not matched to a gene: 13. The CDR3 sequence is CASSYIRGQGFSGANVLTF. CDR3 nucleotide sequence: TGTGCCAGCAGTTACATACGAGGACAGGGCTTCTCTGGGGCCAACGTCCTGACTTTC.

Ten or more counts support this clonotype. CDR3 region: CATSGGRSYEQYF. The CDR3 DNA sequence: TGTGCCACCTCAGGAGGGCGATCCTACGAGCAGTACTTC. This sequence joins TRBV15 and TRBJ2-7, with D maybe TRBD2 (6 bases). Trimming left V 8 bases short and J 1 base short, with 12 bases between. Germline lookup yields CDR1 LNHNV and CDR2 YYDKDF (reference sequence). The CDR3 has 13 residues.

The chain recombines TRBV12-3 or TRBV12-4 with TRBJ2-5, with D possibly being TRBD1 (6 bases). This CDR3 region has 15 residues. Trimming took off 3 bases at V and 4 bases at J, with 15 bases between the two ends. CDR3 loop: CASSFMTGNRETQYF. The CDR3 nucleotides read TGTGCCAGCAGTTTTATGACAGGCAACCGAGAGACCCAGTACTTC.

This clonotype came up a few times. CDR3 DNA sequence: TGTGCCAGCAGTCTAAGGACAGGGGTAAACACTGAAGCTTTCTTT. Protein: CASSLRTGVNTEAFF. The gene calls are TRBV11-2 and TRBJ1-1, with TRBD1 matching over 9 bases. Germline assignment: CDR1 SGHAT and CDR2 FQNNGV. The CDR3 consists of 15 residues. Unmatched junction bases numbered 7, after V lost 6 bases and J lost 2 bases. Full variable domain (missing parts from reference TRBV11-2 and TRBJ1-1): EAGVAQSPRYKIIEKRQSVAFWCNPISGHATLYWYQQILGQGPKLLIQFQNNGVVDDSQLPKDRFSAERLKGVDSTLKIQPAKLEDSAVYLCASSLRTGVNTEAFFGQGTRLTVV.

This clonotype has ten or more counts. The chain uses TRBV12-3 or TRBV12-4 and TRBJ2-7; TRBD1 matches at 9 bases. V gave up 6 bases and J gave up 2 bases; unmatched junction bases: 5. This CDR3 region has 14 residues. CDR3 loop: CASSRTGVTYEQYF. Here the CDR3 DNA reads TGTGCCAGCAGCCGGACAGGGGTAACCTACGAGCAGTACTTC.

This clonotype was found a few times. DNA of the CDR3: TGTGCCAGCAGATTGGACAGGGGGCGAGAGCAGTACTTC. This gives the protein CASRLDRGREQYF. The chain is built from TRBV28 and TRBJ2-7; 11 bases fit TRBD1. J was trimmed by 7 bases and V by 6 bases; bases with no gene match: 5. Germline-derived CDR1 and CDR2 are MDHEN and SYDVKM. The length of the CDR3 is 13 residues.

This clonotype showed up many times. The V call is TRBV19, the J call TRBJ1-1; no definite D call. V lost 4 bases to trimming and J lost 0 bases, with 9 bases between them. Germline assignment: CDR1 LNHDA and CDR2 SQIVND (reference sequence). The CDR3 extends over 14 amino acids. CDR3 protein: CASSTGRLNTEAFF. The CDR3 bases are TGTGCCAGTAGTACCGGACGGTTGAACACTGAAGCTTTCTTT. Complete variable domain (other parts from reference TRBV19 and TRBJ1-1): DGGITQSPKYLFRKEGQNVTLSCEQNLNHDAMYWYRQDPGQGLRLIYYSQIVNDFQKGDIAEGYSVSREKKESFPLTVTSAQKNPTAFYLCASSTGRLNTEAFFGQGTRLTVV.

This clonotype was detected many times. This chain joins TRBV9 and TRBJ1-1; tentatively, D is TRBD1 (5 bases). The CDR3 sequence is 13 residues long. Trimming stripped 0 bases from V and 5 bases from J, with 8 bases between. CDR1 and CDR2 (germline): SGDLS, YYNGEE. DNA for the CDR3: TGTGCCAGCAGCGTAGGGGGGGAAACTGAAGCTTTCTTT. Its protein is CASSVGGETEAFF.

The chain employs TRBV6-1 and TRBJ2-6, with D perhaps TRBD2 (6 bases). V gave up 4 bases and J gave up 3 bases, with 13 bases separating them. The CDR3 contains 16 residues. Germline V CDR1 and CDR2: MNHNS, SASEGT. The CDR3 region has the DNA TGTGCCAGCAGTGGAGGTTGGAGGGATGGGGCCAACGTCCTGACTTTC. Its protein is CASSGGWRDGANVLTF.

In this sample, this clonotype turned up many times. This chain joins TRBV30 and TRBJ1-1; D gene ambiguous. Germline assignment: CDR1 GTSNPN and CDR2 SVGIG (reference sequence). The CDR3 runs 13 residues. V was cut by 2 bases and J by 5 bases, with 12 bases left in between. CDR3 protein: CAWSQPGRTEAFF. CDR3 nucleotide sequence: TGTGCCTGGAGTCAGCCTGGACGGACTGAAGCTTTCTTT.

In DNA form, the CDR3 reads TGTGCCAGCAGCCAAGATGCGACAGGCTCCCAGCATTTT. Translated, it gives CASSQDATGSQHF. V is TRBV4-2 and J is TRBJ1-5; the D gene is possibly TRBD1 (6 bases). Germline values: CDR1 LGHNA, CDR2 YNFKEQ. V lost 0 bases to trimming and J lost 11 bases, with 11 bases between them. CDR3 length: 13 residues.

This clonotype was counted only a few times. V usage is TRBV6-5 and J usage is TRBJ1-6; TRBD1 matches 9 bases. The junction had 4 bases not matched to a gene; V was cut back by 4 bases and J by 6 bases. Germline V gives CDR1 MNHEY, CDR2 SVGAGI. The CDR3 spans 15 residues. CDR3 amino acids: CASSLQGAFNSPLHF. The CDR3 bases are TGTGCCAGCAGTTTACAGGGGGCTTTTAATTCACCCCTCCACTTT.

The chain combines TRBV10-1 with TRBJ2-7, with D possibly being TRBD2 (5 bases). The germline gives CDR1 WNHNN, CDR2 SYGVQD (reference sequence). With 6 bases removed from V and 4 bases from J, the gap between germline ends came to 34 bases. The CDR3 consists of 20 residues. CDR3 nucleotides: TGCGCCAGCAGCGCGCGTGGACTCTTAATCTCTTCCTCAGGAAGTTACGAGCAGTACTTC. This gives the protein CASSARGLLISSSGSYEQYF.

This clonotype was seen at least ten times. The chain employs TRBV27 and TRBJ2-7; D is unclear. The CDR3 is made up of 14 amino acids. Germline values: CDR1 MNHEY, CDR2 SMNVEV (reference sequence). The V and J ends lost 6 bases and 3 bases respectively, with 15 bases between them. CDR3: CASSSRRNHYEQYF. DNA of the CDR3: TGTGCCAGCAGCTCCAGACGGAACCACTACGAGCAGTACTTC.

This clonotype has ten or more counts. The chain uses TRBV2 and TRBJ2-5; D ambiguous. V was cut by 5 bases and J by 7 bases, with 8 bases left in between. CDR1 is SNHLY and CDR2 is FYNNEI in the germline V gene. This CDR3 spans 11 amino acids. Here the CDR3 DNA reads TGTGCCAGCAGTTCCACCGGGACCCAGTACTTC. It translates to CASSSTGTQYF.

This clonotype turned up a few times. The chain has TRBV19 and TRBJ1-2, with D unclear. The germline CDR1 and CDR2 sequences are LNHDA and SQIVND (reference sequence). V lost 1 base and J lost 4, with 13 bases in between. CDR3 length equals 15 residues. The CDR3 sequence: CASSIVGGLGYGYTF. The CDR3 bases are TGTGCCAGTAGTATAGTCGGAGGGCTTGGCTATGGCTACACCTTC. Full variable domain (remainder filled in from reference TRBV19 and TRBJ1-2): DGGITQSPKYLFRKEGQNVTLSCEQNLNHDAMYWYRQDPGQGLRLIYYSQIVNDFQKGDIAEGYSVSREKKESFPLTVTSAQKNPTAFYLCASSIVGGLGYGYTFGSGTRLTVV.

This clonotype was found many times. The rearrangement links TRBV19 to TRBJ2-7; possibly TRBD2 for D (5 bases). CDR3 length: 13 residues. CDR1 is LNHDA and CDR2 is SQIVND in the germline V gene (reference sequence). Trimming removed 4 bases at V and 5 bases at J, with 12 bases between. CDR3 amino acids: CASSTHGEDEQYF. As DNA, the CDR3 is TGTGCCAGTAGTACTCACGGGGAAGACGAGCAGTACTTC.

J is TRBJ1-1 and V is TRBV4-1; 10 bases agree with TRBD1. The CDR3 consists of 15 residues. The germline V gene has CDR1 MGHRA and CDR2 YSYEKL. V was pared by 3 bases and J by 3 bases, with 4 bases of the junction left unmatched. The CDR3 reads CASSQRGQGDTEAFF. The CDR3 nucleotides are TGCGCCAGCAGCCAGCGCGGACAGGGGGACACTGAAGCTTTCTTT.

CDR3 protein: CASSEDYLQITQYF. CDR3 DNA sequence: TGTGCCAGCAGCGAGGACTACCTTCAGATTACGCAGTATTTT. The chain recombines TRBV6-4 with TRBJ2-3; maybe TRBD2 (6 bases). The CDR3 has 14 amino acids. From germline, CDR1 is MRHNA and CDR2 SNTAGT. V was pared by 6 bases and J by 8 bases, with 18 bases between.

In this sample, this clonotype turned up many times. The chain employs TRBV6-5 and TRBJ2-7; D possibly uses TRBD1 or TRBD2 (5 bases each). CDR3 length: 17 amino acids. Germline V CDR1 and CDR2: MNHEY, SVGAGI. Deletions cut 2 bases from V and 7 bases from J, with 24 bases between. This chain's CDR3 is CASSYGTSVGDPVEQYF. The DNA for the CDR3 is TGTGCCAGCAGTTACGGGACCTCCGTAGGGGATCCAGTGGAGCAGTACTTC.

Only a few counts were recorded for this clonotype. A much bigger clone sits one base away, suggesting this may be a read error. The chain combines TRBV5-1 with TRBJ1-1, with 8 nucleotides matching TRBD1. In germline, CDR1 is SGHRS, CDR2 YFSETQ. This CDR3 contains 16 residues. CDR3 in amino acids: CASSSLQGVGNTEASF. The DNA of the CDR3 is TGCGCCAGCAGCTCCTTACAGGGGGTGGGAAACACTGAAGCTTCCTTT. The full variable domain, in which reference TRBV5-1 and TRBJ1-1 provide the parts outside the CDR3, is KAGVTQTPRYLIKTRGQQVTLSCSPISGHRSVSWYQQTPGQGLQFLFEYFSETQRNKGNFPGRFSGRQFSNSRSEMNVSTLELGDSALYLCASSSLQGVGNTEASFGQGTRLTVV.

This clonotype was recorded a few times. The CDR3 nucleotides are TGTGCCAGCAGTCTCGGGACAGGGGCCCACGGCTACACCTTC. It codes for CASSLGTGAHGYTF. V gene TRBV12-3 or TRBV12-4 combines with J gene TRBJ1-2, with 10 bases lining up with TRBD1. Losses at the gene ends were 5 bases for V and 8 bases for J; bases not matched to a gene: 8. The CDR3 runs to 14 residues.

Many counts were recorded for this clonotype. The rearrangement uses TRBV12-3 or TRBV12-4 and TRBJ1-1, with D maybe TRBD1 (5 bases). The CDR3 is made up of 13 amino acids. V lost 3 bases and J 11 bases, leaving 16 bases between the germline ends. This CDR3 reads CASSLKAAGDAFF. In DNA form, the CDR3 reads TGTGCCAGCAGTTTGAAAGCAGCTGGGGACGCTTTCTTT.

This clonotype has just a few counts. The genes are TRBV19 and TRBJ1-2; weak D call: TRBD1 (5 bases). V lost 3 bases to trimming and J lost 5 bases, with 10 bases between them. CDR3 length: 13 residues. Germline loops: CDR1 LNHDA, CDR2 SQIVND (reference sequence). The CDR3 protein is CASSIIGEYGYTF. The CDR3 coding sequence is TGTGCCAGTAGTATTATAGGGGAATATGGCTACACCTTC.